This is a list of T cell receptor beta chains from one sample in a study of molecular identifiers for immune sequencing clone quantification. From the PCR reads, TCRdb called clonotypes with MiXCR, one entry per CDR3 protein. This table has under 800,000 distinct CDR3 sequences, over 25% appearing once. The sequenced sample was naive CD8+ T cells from blood, with Jurkat cell RNA spiked in. Every receptor here comes from a human donor in good health. Some libraries in this study had Jurkat cell RNA spiked in. Each CDR3 is given with its conserved first and last residue. Fields, in order: CDR3 DNA, CDR3 protein, D gene, CDR3 length, clone size, J gene, V gene. A D gene is named only where the DNA matches it firmly. The size entry is marked missing in some rows and otherwise reads once, few, many or a size class.

CDR3 DNA: TGTGCCAGCAGTTACGCCGGGGCCAACGTCCTGACTTTC
CDR3 protein: CASSYAGANVLTF
D gene: -
CDR3 length: 13
clone size: -
J gene: TRBJ2-6
V gene: TRBV6-5

CDR3 DNA: TGTGCCAGCAGCTTGGGCCAGCGATCCTACGAGCAGTACTTC
CDR3 protein: CASSLGQRSYEQYF
D gene: -
CDR3 length: 14
clone size: many
J gene: TRBJ2-7
V gene: TRBV5-4

CDR3 DNA: TGTGCCAGCCCTTTGTCGAACAGGGTCGACACTGAAGCTTTCTTT
CDR3 protein: CASPLSNRVDTEAFF
D gene: -
CDR3 length: 15
clone size: few
J gene: TRBJ1-1
V gene: TRBV2

CDR3 DNA: TGTGCCAGCAGCTTATTAGAGACCACTGGAAACACCATATATTTT
CDR3 protein: CASSLLETTGNTIYF
D gene: -
CDR3 length: 15
clone size: many
J gene: TRBJ1-3
V gene: TRBV13

CDR3 DNA: TGTGCCAGCAGTTACCGGACTAGCGGTACAGATACGCAGTATTTT
CDR3 protein: CASSYRTSGTDTQYF
D gene: TRBD2
CDR3 length: 15
clone size: -
J gene: TRBJ2-3
V gene: TRBV6-5

CDR3 DNA: TGTGCCAGCAGCCCGAGAATAGCGGGTGTCTACGAGCAGTACTTC
CDR3 protein: CASSPRIAGVYEQYF
D gene: TRBD2
CDR3 length: 15
clone size: many
J gene: TRBJ2-7
V gene: TRBV3-1

CDR3 DNA: TGTGCCAGTAGTATTAGTCTCGGGACAGCCTACGAGCAGTACTTC
CDR3 protein: CASSISLGTAYEQYF
D gene: TRBD1
CDR3 length: 15
clone size: few
J gene: TRBJ2-7
V gene: TRBV19

CDR3 DNA: TGTGCCAGCAGCCAGCCAGGGACTAGCGGGAGCTCCTACGAGCAGTACTTC
CDR3 protein: CASSQPGTSGSSYEQYF
D gene: TRBD2
CDR3 length: 17
clone size: -
J gene: TRBJ2-7
V gene: TRBV4-2

CDR3 DNA: TGTGCCAGCAGCGCTATAGCCGGGAGCACCCACGAGCAGTACTTC
CDR3 protein: CASSAIAGSTHEQYF
D gene: -
CDR3 length: 15
clone size: -
J gene: TRBJ2-7
V gene: TRBV7-9

CDR3 DNA: TGTGCCAGTAGTATAGGGATAGCGGGGGGGCTGCGAGAGACCCAGTACTTC
CDR3 protein: CASSIGIAGGLRETQYF
D gene: TRBD2
CDR3 length: 17
clone size: -
J gene: TRBJ2-5
V gene: TRBV19

CDR3 DNA: TGTGCCAGCATCAGGGGAACGGAAAAACTGTTTTTT
CDR3 protein: CASIRGTEKLFF
D gene: -
CDR3 length: 12
clone size: few
J gene: TRBJ1-4
V gene: TRBV2

CDR3 DNA: TGTGCCAGCAGCCCCCCGAGTCGGACGGGGACTTACGAGCAGTACTTC
CDR3 protein: CASSPPSRTGTYEQYF
D gene: -
CDR3 length: 16
clone size: many
J gene: TRBJ2-7
V gene: TRBV7-9

CDR3 DNA: TGTGCCAGCTTCGGAGGGGGGGGAAATTCACCCCTCCACTTT
CDR3 protein: CASFGGGGNSPLHF
D gene: -
CDR3 length: 14
clone size: few
J gene: TRBJ1-6
V gene: TRBV27

CDR3 DNA: TGTGCCAGCAGGGGGGACAGGGAGTCAACTAATGAAAAACTGTTTTTT
CDR3 protein: CASRGDRESTNEKLFF
D gene: TRBD1
CDR3 length: 16
clone size: many
J gene: TRBJ1-4
V gene: TRBV6-1

CDR3 DNA: TGTGCCAGCAGCGTCGGACAGGGGTTCGGAGAGCAGTACTTC
CDR3 protein: CASSVGQGFGEQYF
D gene: TRBD1
CDR3 length: 14
clone size: -
J gene: TRBJ2-7
V gene: TRBV9

CDR3 DNA: TGTGCCAGCAGCCAAGTTACAGACTATTATGGCTACACCTTC
CDR3 protein: CASSQVTDYYGYTF
D gene: -
CDR3 length: 14
clone size: -
J gene: TRBJ1-2
V gene: TRBV3-1

CDR3 DNA: TGTGCCAGCACCACCGGGGGGTCTGAGGGCTACACCTTC
CDR3 protein: CASTTGGSEGYTF
D gene: -
CDR3 length: 13
clone size: few
J gene: TRBJ1-2
V gene: TRBV7-9

CDR3 DNA: TGTGCCAGCAGTTTATTATTAGGGACAGGTGAAGGGACCCAGTACTTC
CDR3 protein: CASSLLLGTGEGTQYF
D gene: TRBD1
CDR3 length: 16
clone size: -
J gene: TRBJ2-5
V gene: TRBV28

CDR3 DNA: TGTGCCAGCAGCCTCCTTCCTAGCGCAATAAGCTCCTACGAGCAGTACTTC
CDR3 protein: CASSLLPSAISSYEQYF
D gene: -
CDR3 length: 17
clone size: few
J gene: TRBJ2-7
V gene: TRBV27

CDR3 DNA: TGCAGTGCCAGACTCAAGGGGCGGGTTGCCTACGAGCAGTACTTC
CDR3 protein: CSARLKGRVAYEQYF
D gene: -
CDR3 length: 15
clone size: -
J gene: TRBJ2-7
V gene: TRBV20-1

CDR3 DNA: TGTGCCACCAGTGATTTGCCCGGGGCCAATGAGCAGTTCTTC
CDR3 protein: CATSDLPGANEQFF
D gene: -
CDR3 length: 14
clone size: -
J gene: TRBJ2-1
V gene: TRBV24-1

CDR3 DNA: TGTGCCAGCAGCTTCTCGGCGGGGAGCAACACTGAAGCTTTCTTT
CDR3 protein: CASSFSAGSNTEAFF
D gene: -
CDR3 length: 15
clone size: -
J gene: TRBJ1-1
V gene: TRBV5-4

CDR3 DNA: TGTGCCTGGAGTGTCGGATCGGGAAACACTGAAGCTTTCTTT
CDR3 protein: CAWSVGSGNTEAFF
D gene: -
CDR3 length: 14
clone size: -
J gene: TRBJ1-1
V gene: TRBV30

CDR3 DNA: TGTGCCAGCAGCGATAGCGGGGCCTCCTACAATGAGCAGTTCTTC
CDR3 protein: CASSDSGASYNEQFF
D gene: TRBD2
CDR3 length: 15
clone size: -
J gene: TRBJ2-1
V gene: TRBV6-4

CDR3 DNA: TGCGCCAGCAGTGGGACTAGCGAGGAGACCCAGTACTTC
CDR3 protein: CASSGTSEETQYF
D gene: TRBD2
CDR3 length: 13
clone size: many
J gene: TRBJ2-5
V gene: TRBV10-1

CDR3 DNA: TGCGCCAGCAGCCAACTACCTACCGGGAGTGGAGAGACCCAGTACTTC
CDR3 protein: CASSQLPTGSGETQYF
D gene: -
CDR3 length: 16
clone size: few
J gene: TRBJ2-5
V gene: TRBV4-3

CDR3 DNA: TGTGCCAGTAGAACCCCAGGTGGACCAAAGTACAATGAGCAGTTCTTC
CDR3 protein: CASRTPGGPKYNEQFF
D gene: -
CDR3 length: 16
clone size: few
J gene: TRBJ2-1
V gene: TRBV19

CDR3 DNA: TGTGCCAGCAACGGGGGGAGCTCCTACAATGAGCAGTTCTTC
CDR3 protein: CASNGGSSYNEQFF
D gene: TRBD2
CDR3 length: 14
clone size: -
J gene: TRBJ2-1
V gene: TRBV7-9

CDR3 DNA: TGTGCCAGCAGCTTGTTTTTGGGGGAAAAACTGTTTTTT
CDR3 protein: CASSLFLGEKLFF
D gene: -
CDR3 length: 13
clone size: -
J gene: TRBJ1-4
V gene: TRBV5-5

CDR3 DNA: TGTGCCAGCAGTTACCCCTCCGCCGGGGAGCTGTTTTTT
CDR3 protein: CASSYPSAGELFF
D gene: -
CDR3 length: 13
clone size: -
J gene: TRBJ2-2
V gene: TRBV27

CDR3 DNA: TGCAGCGTTGATTTATCCGGGTTTGATGAGACCCAGTACTTC
CDR3 protein: CSVDLSGFDETQYF
D gene: -
CDR3 length: 14
clone size: -
J gene: TRBJ2-5
V gene: TRBV29-1

CDR3 DNA: TGTGCCAGCAGCCTCGCAGGTGATACGCAGCATTTT
CDR3 protein: CASSLAGDTQHF
D gene: -
CDR3 length: 12
clone size: once
J gene: TRBJ1-5
V gene: TRBV12-3/TRBV12-4

CDR3 DNA: TGTGCCAGCAGCTCGATCGGGGATAGCACAGATACGCAGTATTTT
CDR3 protein: CASSSIGDSTDTQYF
D gene: -
CDR3 length: 15
clone size: many
J gene: TRBJ2-3
V gene: TRBV5-4

CDR3 DNA: TGCGCCAGCAGCCAAGATCGGATGGTAGCGGGTTACACCGGGGAGCTGTTTTTT
CDR3 protein: CASSQDRMVAGYTGELFF
D gene: TRBD2
CDR3 length: 18
clone size: -
J gene: TRBJ2-2
V gene: TRBV4-3

CDR3 DNA: TGTGCCAGCAGCTTAGGATTCGACAGGGAGATGAACACTGAAGCTTTCTTT
CDR3 protein: CASSLGFDREMNTEAFF
D gene: TRBD1
CDR3 length: 17
clone size: many
J gene: TRBJ1-1
V gene: TRBV7-8

CDR3 DNA: TGTGCCAGCAGTCTGCGACAGGGGGTGACCTCTGGGGCCAACGTCCTGACTTTC
CDR3 protein: CASSLRQGVTSGANVLTF
D gene: TRBD1
CDR3 length: 18
clone size: many
J gene: TRBJ2-6
V gene: TRBV12-3/TRBV12-4

CDR3 DNA: TGTGCCAGCGCCGCCCCGACGGAAGAGACCCAGTACTTC
CDR3 protein: CASAAPTEETQYF
D gene: -
CDR3 length: 13
clone size: few
J gene: TRBJ2-5
V gene: TRBV12-3/TRBV12-4

CDR3 DNA: TGCGCCAGCAGCCAAGGGCAGCGGGAGTACTATGGCTACACCTTC
CDR3 protein: CASSQGQREYYGYTF
D gene: -
CDR3 length: 15
clone size: few
J gene: TRBJ1-2
V gene: TRBV4-3

CDR3 DNA: TGTGCCAGCAGCGCCCTAGCGCTGAGCTCCTACAATGAGCAGTTCTTC
CDR3 protein: CASSALALSSYNEQFF
D gene: -
CDR3 length: 16
clone size: few
J gene: TRBJ2-1
V gene: TRBV12-3/TRBV12-4

CDR3 DNA: TGTGCCAGCAGTAAGAGAGGGCGGGGCACAGATACGCAGTATTTT
CDR3 protein: CASSKRGRGTDTQYF
D gene: -
CDR3 length: 15
clone size: many
J gene: TRBJ2-3
V gene: TRBV28

CDR3 DNA: TGTGCCAGCAACTTAGCGGTCCTAGCTCCAGATACGCAGTATTTT
CDR3 protein: CASNLAVLAPDTQYF
D gene: -
CDR3 length: 15
clone size: many
J gene: TRBJ2-3
V gene: TRBV11-2

CDR3 DNA: TGTGCCAGCAGCCAAAATGCCGGGGGCTATACCTACGAGCAGTACTTC
CDR3 protein: CASSQNAGGYTYEQYF
D gene: -
CDR3 length: 16
clone size: few
J gene: TRBJ2-7
V gene: TRBV4-2

CDR3 DNA: TGCGCCAGCAGCCAACGGCTAGCGGGGGGAGAGACCCAGTACTTC
CDR3 protein: CASSQRLAGGETQYF
D gene: TRBD2
CDR3 length: 15
clone size: -
J gene: TRBJ2-5
V gene: TRBV4-1

CDR3 DNA: TGTGCCAGCAGGAGAGGACAGGAAAAGATGAACACTGAAGCTTTCTTT
CDR3 protein: CASRRGQEKMNTEAFF
D gene: TRBD1
CDR3 length: 16
clone size: -
J gene: TRBJ1-1
V gene: TRBV6-1

CDR3 DNA: TGTGCCACCAGTGATTTTACTAGCGGGGGCCACACAGATACGCAGTATTTT
CDR3 protein: CATSDFTSGGHTDTQYF
D gene: TRBD2
CDR3 length: 17
clone size: many
J gene: TRBJ2-3
V gene: TRBV24-1

CDR3 DNA: TGTGCCAGTAAGATGGGGGCGAGTGAAAAACTGTTTTTT
CDR3 protein: CASKMGASEKLFF
D gene: -
CDR3 length: 13
clone size: few
J gene: TRBJ1-4
V gene: TRBV19

CDR3 DNA: TGTGCCAGCAGCTTGGACAGCCACACAGATACGCAGTATTTT
CDR3 protein: CASSLDSHTDTQYF
D gene: -
CDR3 length: 14
clone size: many
J gene: TRBJ2-3
V gene: TRBV5-4

CDR3 DNA: TGTGCCAGCAGCTTAGGCGGGGTCGGCAATCAGCCCCAGCATTTT
CDR3 protein: CASSLGGVGNQPQHF
D gene: -
CDR3 length: 15
clone size: many
J gene: TRBJ1-5
V gene: TRBV13

CDR3 DNA: TGTGCCAGCAGCCCAGCCCTCGGGGGTAATGAGCAGTTCTTC
CDR3 protein: CASSPALGGNEQFF
D gene: -
CDR3 length: 14
clone size: -
J gene: TRBJ2-1
V gene: TRBV7-2

CDR3 DNA: TGCAGTGCCGGATCAGTAGCGGGGAGAGCCCACGAGCAGTACTTC
CDR3 protein: CSAGSVAGRAHEQYF
D gene: TRBD2
CDR3 length: 15
clone size: many
J gene: TRBJ2-7
V gene: TRBV20-1

CDR3 DNA: TGTGCCAGCAGCCTCGACAAAGGACTAGCGGGAAATTACCAAGAGACCCAGTACTTC
CDR3 protein: CASSLDKGLAGNYQETQYF
D gene: TRBD2
CDR3 length: 19
clone size: -
J gene: TRBJ2-5
V gene: TRBV3-1

CDR3 DNA: TGCAGCGTGACCCCCAGGGGGTCGGGTGGGGAGCTGTTTTTT
CDR3 protein: CSVTPRGSGGELFF
D gene: TRBD1
CDR3 length: 14
clone size: few
J gene: TRBJ2-2
V gene: TRBV29-1

CDR3 DNA: TGTGCCAGCAGCTCTAGCGGGGGGAGCAATGAGCAGTTCTTC
CDR3 protein: CASSSSGGSNEQFF
D gene: TRBD2
CDR3 length: 14
clone size: -
J gene: TRBJ2-1
V gene: TRBV7-6

CDR3 DNA: TGCAGTGCTAGAGAGCTTGAAGGGACTGGGAATCAGCCCCAGCATTTT
CDR3 protein: CSARELEGTGNQPQHF
D gene: -
CDR3 length: 16
clone size: many
J gene: TRBJ1-5
V gene: TRBV20-1

CDR3 DNA: TGCAGCGTTGAAGATCTACCCGGCTACACCTTC
CDR3 protein: CSVEDLPGYTF
D gene: -
CDR3 length: 11
clone size: many
J gene: TRBJ1-2
V gene: TRBV29-1

CDR3 DNA: TGTGCCAGCAGCCCCCACGGTTACAAGGGGGACAATGAGCAGTTCTTC
CDR3 protein: CASSPHGYKGDNEQFF
D gene: -
CDR3 length: 16
clone size: many
J gene: TRBJ2-1
V gene: TRBV7-2